This is a list of T cell receptor beta chains from one sample in a study of Ad26.COV2.S vaccination and SARS-CoV-2 variants. Data came from immunoSEQ multiplex PCR; TCRdb stores just in-frame clones and leaves some out. Of roughly 350,000 clones in the sample, 87% are singletons; the top ten hold more than 3%. The material was peripheral blood, obtained in a trial of Ad26.COV2.S vaccine versus placebo. All receptors come from a person aged 18-60 years who received the Ad26.COV2.S COVID-19 vaccine or a placebo. CDR3s include the opening cysteine and the closing phenylalanine or tryptophan. The D gene is left open where the match is weak. The size entry is marked missing in some rows and otherwise reads once, few, many or a size class.

j_call clone_size d_call v_call cdr3_nt cdr3_aa
TRBJ2-7 NA NA TRBV9 TGTGCCAGCAGCGTCTTTGACAGGGAGGACGAGCAGTACTTC CASSVFDREDEQYF
TRBJ2-7 NA NA TRBV30 TGTGCCTGGCAGGGGAACGGTTACGAGCAGTACTTC CAWQGNGYEQYF
TRBJ1-1 NA NA TRBV3-1/TRBV3-2 TGTGCCAGCAGCCAAGATTGGGGGGGGACTGAAGCTTTCTTT CASSQDWGGTEAFF
TRBJ2-5 NA NA TRBV4-1 TGCGCCAGCAGCCGAACAGGGTTCGAGACCCAGTACTTC CASSRTGFETQYF
TRBJ2-2 NA TRBD2 TRBV6-5 TGTGCCAGCGGGCGTGAGCGGGGGAGGTCCGGGGAGCTGTTTTTT CASGRERGRSGELFF
TRBJ2-3 NA TRBD2 TRBV24-1 TGTGCCACCAGTGAGACCGGGGGGGCCTCAGATACGCAGTATTTT CATSETGGASDTQYF
TRBJ1-3 NA NA TRBV3-1/TRBV3-2 TGTGCCAGCAGCCAAGTAAAAACACACTCTGGAAACACCATATATTTT CASSQVKTHSGNTIYF
TRBJ2-2 NA TRBD2 TRBV30 TGTGCCTGGAGTTTGGGGGGACTAAACACCGGGGAGCTGTTTTTT CAWSLGGLNTGELFF
TRBJ2-7 NA NA TRBV7-2 TGTGCCAGCAGCTTAGACGCGGGTCCCTACGAGCAGTACTTC CASSLDAGPYEQYF
TRBJ2-1 NA TRBD2 TRBV10-3 TGTGCCATCACTAAAACCGGGACTAGCGGGGGGGCAGGATTCAATGAGCAGTTCTTC CAITKTGTSGGAGFNEQFF
TRBJ2-7 few TRBD1 TRBV7-7 TGTGCTAGCAGCTCGGGACAGGGGTCATCCTACGAGCAGTACTTC CASSSGQGSSYEQYF
TRBJ1-1 few TRBD1 TRBV6-5 TGTGCCAGCAGCGGACAGGGGCATTTCTTT CASSGQGHFF
TRBJ2-1 NA NA TRBV5-1 TGCGCCAGCAGTTCCGGGGGGCCGGGTGGCAATGAGCAGTTCTTC CASSSGGPGGNEQFF
TRBJ1-2 once NA TRBV5-1 TGCGCCAGCAGCGAGGGAGGGGGAAAGGATGGCTACACCTTC CASSEGGGKDGYTF
TRBJ2-7 NA TRBD1 TRBV9 TGTGCCAGCAGCAAAGCCGGGACAGGGCCCGGCACCTACGAGCAGTACTTC CASSKAGTGPGTYEQYF
TRBJ2-7 NA TRBD1 TRBV4-1 TGCGCCAGCAGCCCGACAGGGGACTACGAGCAGTACTTC CASSPTGDYEQYF